This T cell receptor (beta chain) derives from a study of monozygotic twins with inflammatory bowel disease. Researchers ran eight separate cDNA reactions for each sample. A 6-nucleotide sample barcode was carried by the UMIs, which template switching added. TCRdb reanalyzed the 5' RACE reads and collapses them to one entry per CDR3 protein, without DNA. The sample spans some 150,000 distinct CDR3 sequences; the ten largest clones claim less than 8%. For this clonotype: Its target is unknown.

The germline CDR1 and CDR2 sequences are DFQATT and SNEGSKA (reference sequence). The CDR3 has 18 residues. Findings of the study overall: The data gave no support to a single strong IBD-associated signal or clonotype. Perhaps reflecting limited power, concordant and discordant twins did not differ in repertoire similarity.

The J gene is TRBJ2-3, the V gene TRBV20-1; absent DNA, TCRdb's TRBD2 call cannot be checked. Sequencing was done on a sample of blood. The clonotype was recovered from a human donor with ulcerative colitis or Crohn's disease, or a healthy co-twin of an affected twin (not recorded which). This CDR3 is CSAREGLAGGVGTDTQYF.